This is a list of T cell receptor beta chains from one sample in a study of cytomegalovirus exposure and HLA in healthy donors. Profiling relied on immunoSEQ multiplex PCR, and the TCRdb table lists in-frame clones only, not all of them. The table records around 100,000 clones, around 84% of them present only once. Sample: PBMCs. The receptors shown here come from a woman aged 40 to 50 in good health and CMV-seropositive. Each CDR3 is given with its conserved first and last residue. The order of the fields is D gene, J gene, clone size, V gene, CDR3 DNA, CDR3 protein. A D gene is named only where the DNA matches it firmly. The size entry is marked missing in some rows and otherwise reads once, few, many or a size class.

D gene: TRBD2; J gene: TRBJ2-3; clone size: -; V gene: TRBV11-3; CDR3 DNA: TGTGCCAGCAGCTTAGACCCAGCGGGAGGGTACAAGGATACGCAGTATTTT; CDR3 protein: CASSLDPAGGYKDTQYF
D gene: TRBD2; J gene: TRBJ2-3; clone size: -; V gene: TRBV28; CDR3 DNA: TGTGCCAGCAGTCAGGAGCGGGAGACGGTAGATACGCAGTATTTT; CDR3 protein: CASSQERETVDTQYF
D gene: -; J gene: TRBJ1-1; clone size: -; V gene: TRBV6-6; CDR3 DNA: TGTGCCAGCATTCCCCGAGTGATTAGCACTGAAGCTTTCTTT; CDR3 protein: CASIPRVISTEAFF
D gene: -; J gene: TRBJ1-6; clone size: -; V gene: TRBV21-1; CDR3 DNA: TGTGCCATCTCCGCTTCTAGAACCGGGACTCCTAATTCACCCCTCCACTTT; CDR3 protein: CAISASRTGTPNSPLHF
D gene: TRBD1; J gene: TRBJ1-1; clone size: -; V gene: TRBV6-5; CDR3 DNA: TGTGCCAGCAGTACCTCGGGACAGGGCGCTGAAGCTTTCTTT; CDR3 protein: CASSTSGQGAEAFF
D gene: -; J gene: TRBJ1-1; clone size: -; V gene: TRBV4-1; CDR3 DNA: TGCGCCAGCAGCCAAGAAAGACCAGGCACTGAAGCTTTCTTT; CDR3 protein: CASSQERPGTEAFF
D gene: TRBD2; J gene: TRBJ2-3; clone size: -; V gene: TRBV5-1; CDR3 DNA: TGCGCCAGCAGCGACCCGGGACTAGCGGGATATACAGATACGCAGTATTTT; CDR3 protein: CASSDPGLAGYTDTQYF
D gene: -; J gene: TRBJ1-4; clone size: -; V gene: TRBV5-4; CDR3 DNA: TGTGCCAGCAGCCCCACGAGGAGTGGTGAAAAACTGTTTTTT; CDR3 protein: CASSPTRSGEKLFF
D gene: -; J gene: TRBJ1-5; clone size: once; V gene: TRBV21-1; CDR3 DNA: TGTGCCAGCAGCAAGATGACAGGTAATCAGCCCCAGCATTTT; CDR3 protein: CASSKMTGNQPQHF
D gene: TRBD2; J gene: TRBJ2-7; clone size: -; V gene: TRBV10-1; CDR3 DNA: TGCGCCAGCAAGGCGGGGGTGGGAGCGTACGAGCAGTACTTC; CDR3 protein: CASKAGVGAYEQYF
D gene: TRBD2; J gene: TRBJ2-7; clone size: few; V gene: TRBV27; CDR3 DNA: TGTGCCAGCAGGACCGGTAGCGGGAGCTCCTACGAGCAGTACTTC; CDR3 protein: CASRTGSGSSYEQYF
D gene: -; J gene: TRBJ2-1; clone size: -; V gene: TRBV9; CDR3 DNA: TGTGCCAGCAGCGTAGATGGGCGGGGCTCCTACAATGAGCAGTTCTTC; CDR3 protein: CASSVDGRGSYNEQFF
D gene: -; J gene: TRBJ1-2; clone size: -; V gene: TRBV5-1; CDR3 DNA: TGCGCCAGCAGCCTGGGGGCAGGTAGTTGGAATGGCTACACCTTC; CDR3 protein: CASSLGAGSWNGYTF
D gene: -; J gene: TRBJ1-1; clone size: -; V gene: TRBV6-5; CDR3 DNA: TGTGCCAGCAGTACCGGGGGAGGAGGGCAAGCTTTCTTT; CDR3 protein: CASSTGGGGQAFF
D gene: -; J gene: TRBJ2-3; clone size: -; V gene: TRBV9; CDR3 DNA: TGTGCCAGCAGCGTAGATCCCGCGGGACTTATCACAGATACGCAGTATTTT; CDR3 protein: CASSVDPAGLITDTQYF
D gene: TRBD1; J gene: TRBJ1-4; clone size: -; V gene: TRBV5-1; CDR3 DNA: TGCGCCAGCAGGGGCTCCGGGACAGAGTTTAATGAAAAACTGTTTTTT; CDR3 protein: CASRGSGTEFNEKLFF
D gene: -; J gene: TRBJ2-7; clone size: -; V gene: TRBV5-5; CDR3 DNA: TGTGCCAGCAGCTTTGTGGGAGTTCCCTACGAGCAGTACTTC; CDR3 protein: CASSFVGVPYEQYF
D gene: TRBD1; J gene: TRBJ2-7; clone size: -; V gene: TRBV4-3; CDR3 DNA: TGCGCCAGCAGCGAGGGGACAGCAGCCTACGAGCAGTACTTC; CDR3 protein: CASSEGTAAYEQYF
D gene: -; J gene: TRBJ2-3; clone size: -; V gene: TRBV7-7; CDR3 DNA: TGTGCTAGCAGCCCAACAGCTAGCACAGATACGCAGTATTTT; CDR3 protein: CASSPTASTDTQYF
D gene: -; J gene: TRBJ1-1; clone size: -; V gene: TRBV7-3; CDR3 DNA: TGTGCCAGCAGCCTTGGACAGATGAACACTGAAGCTTTCTTT; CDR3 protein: CASSLGQMNTEAFF
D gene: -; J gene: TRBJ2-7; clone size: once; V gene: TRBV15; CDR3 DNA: TGTGCCACCAGCAGAGTAAAGACAGGTGATTCCTACGAGCAGTACTTC; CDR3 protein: CATSRVKTGDSYEQYF
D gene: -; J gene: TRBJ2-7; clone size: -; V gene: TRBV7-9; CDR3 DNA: TGTGCCAGCAGCTTAGGTGTTTGGCCCAACGAGCAGTACTTC; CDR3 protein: CASSLGVWPNEQYF
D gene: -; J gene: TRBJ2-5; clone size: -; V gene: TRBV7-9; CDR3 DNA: TGTGCCAGCAGCTTCGGGACTGAAGAGACCCAGTACTTC; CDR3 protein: CASSFGTEETQYF
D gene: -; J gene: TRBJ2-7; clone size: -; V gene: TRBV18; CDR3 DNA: TGTGCCAGCTCATCTGGGAGAAACTACGAGCAGTACTTC; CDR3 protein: CASSSGRNYEQYF
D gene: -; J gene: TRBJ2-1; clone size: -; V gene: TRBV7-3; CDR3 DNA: TGTGCCAGCAGCTTAACAGAAGGGAGCATACATGAGCAGTTCTTC; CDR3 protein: CASSLTEGSIHEQFF
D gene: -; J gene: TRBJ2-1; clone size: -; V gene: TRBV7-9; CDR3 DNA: TGTTCCAGCAGCTTGGGGGGAGGCTACAATGAGCAGTTCTTC; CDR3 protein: CSSSLGGGYNEQFF
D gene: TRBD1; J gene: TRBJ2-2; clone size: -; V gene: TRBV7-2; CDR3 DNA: TGTGCCAGCAAGCCGGGACAGGGAGGCACCGGGGAGCTGTTTTTT; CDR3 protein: CASKPGQGGTGELFF
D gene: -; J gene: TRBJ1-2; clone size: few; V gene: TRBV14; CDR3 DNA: TGTGCCAGCAGCCAAGTCATTGGGCAGTTCTATGGCTACACCTTC; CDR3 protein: CASSQVIGQFYGYTF
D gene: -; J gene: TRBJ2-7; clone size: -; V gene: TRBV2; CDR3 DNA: TGTGCCAGCAGTGAAGTAGGGGTCGAGCAGTACTTC; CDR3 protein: CASSEVGVEQYF
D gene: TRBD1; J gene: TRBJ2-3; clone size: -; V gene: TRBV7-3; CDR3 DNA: TGTGCCAGCAGCCCGGGACAGGGGAGCACAGATACGCAGTATTTT; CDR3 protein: CASSPGQGSTDTQYF
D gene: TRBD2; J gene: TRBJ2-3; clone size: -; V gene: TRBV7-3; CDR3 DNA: TGTGCCAGCAATCTAGAAAGCGGGAGTGGGAAAGATACGCAGTATTTT; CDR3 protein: CASNLESGSGKDTQYF
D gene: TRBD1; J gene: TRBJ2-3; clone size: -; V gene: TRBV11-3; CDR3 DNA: TGTGCCAGCAGCTTGGGGACAGGGGGGAGCACAGATACGCAGTATTTT; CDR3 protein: CASSLGTGGSTDTQYF
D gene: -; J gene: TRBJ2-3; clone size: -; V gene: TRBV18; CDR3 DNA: TGTGCCAGCTCACCTTCCCGTGGGCGCTCCGCAGATACTCAGTATTTT; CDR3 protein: CASSPSRGRSADTQYF
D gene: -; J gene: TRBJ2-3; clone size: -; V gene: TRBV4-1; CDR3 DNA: TGCGCTAGCAGCCAAGGTGTGGGGGGAAGTGCAGATACGCAGTATTTT; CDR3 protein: CASSQGVGGSADTQYF
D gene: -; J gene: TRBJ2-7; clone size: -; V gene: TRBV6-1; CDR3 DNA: TGTGCCAGCAGTGTGCAGTGGCAGAACTACGAGCAGTACTTC; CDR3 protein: CASSVQWQNYEQYF
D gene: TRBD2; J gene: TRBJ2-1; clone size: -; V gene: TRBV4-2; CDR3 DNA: TGTGCCAGCAGCCGTTATGCGGCTAGCGGGAGTACCTACAATGAGCAGTTCTTC; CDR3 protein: CASSRYAASGSTYNEQFF
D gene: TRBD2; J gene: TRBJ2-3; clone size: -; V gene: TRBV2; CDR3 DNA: TGTGCCAGCAGAAGATCACTAGCGGGAGTCCCAGATACGCAGTATTTT; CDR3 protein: CASRRSLAGVPDTQYF
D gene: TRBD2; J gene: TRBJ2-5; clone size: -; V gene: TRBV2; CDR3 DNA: TGTGCCAGCAGTCCACTAGCGGGAGGGCGGCGTGAGCAGTACTTC; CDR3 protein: CASSPLAGGRREQYF
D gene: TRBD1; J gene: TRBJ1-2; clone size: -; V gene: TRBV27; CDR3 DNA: TGTGCCAGCAGTCCCCTACAGGGGAACTATGGCTACACCTTC; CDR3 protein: CASSPLQGNYGYTF
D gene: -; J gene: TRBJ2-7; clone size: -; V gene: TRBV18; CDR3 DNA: TGTGCCAGCTCACCACCACTACAGGGTGGCTACGAGCAGTACTTC; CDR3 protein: CASSPPLQGGYEQYF
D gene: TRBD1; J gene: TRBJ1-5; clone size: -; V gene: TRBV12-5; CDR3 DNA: TGTGCTAGTGGGGGGACAGCAAGATATCAGCCCCAGCATTTT; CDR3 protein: CASGGTARYQPQHF
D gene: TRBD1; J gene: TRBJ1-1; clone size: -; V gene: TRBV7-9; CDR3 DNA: TGTGCCAGCAGCCTAGGACAGGGCTCAAGAATGAACACTGAAGCTTTCTTT; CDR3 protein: CASSLGQGSRMNTEAFF
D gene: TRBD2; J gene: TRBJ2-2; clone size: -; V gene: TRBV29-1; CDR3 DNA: TGCAGCGTCCTAGCGGGTTCCCACGCGAACACCGGGGAGCTGTTTTTT; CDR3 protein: CSVLAGSHANTGELFF
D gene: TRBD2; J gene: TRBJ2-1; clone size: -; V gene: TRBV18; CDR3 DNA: TGTGCCAGCTCACCACCTTTGCTAGCGGGAGTCTCAACTCACTCCTACAATGAGCAGTTCTTC; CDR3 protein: CASSPPLLAGVSTHSYNEQFF
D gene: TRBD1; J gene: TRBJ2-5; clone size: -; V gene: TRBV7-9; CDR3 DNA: TGTGCCAGCAGCTTAGCGGGGACAGGGAACCAAGAGACCCAGTACTTC; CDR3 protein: CASSLAGTGNQETQYF
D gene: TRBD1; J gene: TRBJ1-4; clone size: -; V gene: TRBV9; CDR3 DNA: TGTGCCAGCAGCGTATCAGGGGGTAATGAAAAACTGTTTTTT; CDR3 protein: CASSVSGGNEKLFF
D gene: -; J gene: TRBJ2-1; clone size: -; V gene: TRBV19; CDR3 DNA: TGTGCCAGTAGTCCAATCCGGGGGGCGGGACAAGCCTACAATGAGCAGTTCTTC; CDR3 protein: CASSPIRGAGQAYNEQFF
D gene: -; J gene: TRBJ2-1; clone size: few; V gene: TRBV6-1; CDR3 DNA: TGTGCCAGCAGTGAAATGTCCAAATACAATGAGCAGTTCTTC; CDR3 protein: CASSEMSKYNEQFF
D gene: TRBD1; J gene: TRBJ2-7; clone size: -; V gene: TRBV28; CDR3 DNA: TGTGCCAGCAGCAGACAGGGTCTCGAGCAGTACTTC; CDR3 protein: CASSRQGLEQYF
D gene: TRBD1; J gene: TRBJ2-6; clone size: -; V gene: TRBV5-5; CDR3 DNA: TGTGCCAGCAGCTTCGAGTGGTCAGGCAGGGGGCCTGGGGCCAACGTCCTGACTTTC; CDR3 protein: CASSFEWSGRGPGANVLTF
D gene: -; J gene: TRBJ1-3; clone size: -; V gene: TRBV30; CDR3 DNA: TGTGCCTGGTCCCGCATCGGCACCATATATTTT; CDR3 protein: CAWSRIGTIYF
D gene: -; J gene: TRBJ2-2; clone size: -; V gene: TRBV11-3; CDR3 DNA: TGTGCCAGCAGCTCCGAGGGACAACTTGGAGGCACCGGGGAGCTGTTTTTT; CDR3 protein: CASSSEGQLGGTGELFF
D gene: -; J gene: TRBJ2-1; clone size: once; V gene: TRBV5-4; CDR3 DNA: TGTGCCAGCAGCGATGGAACGGGAGTAAGCGAATACAATGAGCAGTTCTTC; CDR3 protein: CASSDGTGVSEYNEQFF